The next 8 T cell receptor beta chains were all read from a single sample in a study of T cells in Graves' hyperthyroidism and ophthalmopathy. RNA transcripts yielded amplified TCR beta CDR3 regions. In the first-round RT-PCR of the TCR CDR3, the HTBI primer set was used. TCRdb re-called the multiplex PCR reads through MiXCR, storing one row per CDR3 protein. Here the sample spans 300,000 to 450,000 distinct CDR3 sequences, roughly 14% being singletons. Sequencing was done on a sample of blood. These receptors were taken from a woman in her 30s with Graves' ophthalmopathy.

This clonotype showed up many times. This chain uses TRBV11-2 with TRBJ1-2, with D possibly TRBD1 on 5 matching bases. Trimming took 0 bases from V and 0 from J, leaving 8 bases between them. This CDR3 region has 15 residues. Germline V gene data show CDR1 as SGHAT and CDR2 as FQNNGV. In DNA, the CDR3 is TGTGCCAGCAGCTTAGATCTAGGGGCTAACTATGGCTACACCTTC. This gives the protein CASSLDLGANYGYTF. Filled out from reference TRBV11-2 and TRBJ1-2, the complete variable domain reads EAGVAQSPRYKIIEKRQSVAFWCNPISGHATLYWYQQILGQGPKLLIQFQNNGVVDDSQLPKDRFSAERLKGVDSTLKIQPAKLEDSAVYLCASSLDLGANYGYTFGSGTRLTVV.

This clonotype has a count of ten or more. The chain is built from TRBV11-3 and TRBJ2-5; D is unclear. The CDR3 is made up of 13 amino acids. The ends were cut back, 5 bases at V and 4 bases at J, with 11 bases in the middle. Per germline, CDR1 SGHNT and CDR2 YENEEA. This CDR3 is CASSPYMGETQYF. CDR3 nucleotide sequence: TGTGCCAGCAGCCCATACATGGGAGAGACCCAGTACTTC. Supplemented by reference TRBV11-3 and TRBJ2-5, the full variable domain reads EAGVVQSPRYKIIEKKQPVAFWCNPISGHNTLYWYLQNLGQGPELLIRYENEEAVDDSQLPKDRFSAERLKGVDSTLKIQPAELGDSAVYLCASSPYMGETQYFGPGTRLLVL.

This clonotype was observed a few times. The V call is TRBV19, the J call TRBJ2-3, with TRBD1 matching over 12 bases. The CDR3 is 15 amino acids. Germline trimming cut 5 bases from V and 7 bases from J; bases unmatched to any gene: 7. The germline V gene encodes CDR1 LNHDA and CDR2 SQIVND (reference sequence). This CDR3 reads CASSSGTGGMNTQYF. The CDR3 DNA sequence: TGTGCCAGTAGTTCTGGGACAGGGGGCATGAATACGCAGTATTTT.

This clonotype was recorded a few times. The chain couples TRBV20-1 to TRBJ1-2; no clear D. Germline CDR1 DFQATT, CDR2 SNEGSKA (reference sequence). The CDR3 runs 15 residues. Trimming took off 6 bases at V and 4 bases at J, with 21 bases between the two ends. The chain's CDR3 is CSAAQWDSLFYGYTF. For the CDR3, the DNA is TGCAGTGCCGCACAGTGGGATAGCTTATTCTATGGCTACACCTTC.

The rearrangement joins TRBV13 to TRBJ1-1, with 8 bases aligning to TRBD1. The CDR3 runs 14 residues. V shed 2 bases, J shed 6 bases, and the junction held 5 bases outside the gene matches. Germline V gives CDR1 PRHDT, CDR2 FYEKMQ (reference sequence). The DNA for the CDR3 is TGTGCCAGCAGCTTAACAGGGGGTATGCCTGAAGCTTTCTTT. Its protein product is CASSLTGGMPEAFF.

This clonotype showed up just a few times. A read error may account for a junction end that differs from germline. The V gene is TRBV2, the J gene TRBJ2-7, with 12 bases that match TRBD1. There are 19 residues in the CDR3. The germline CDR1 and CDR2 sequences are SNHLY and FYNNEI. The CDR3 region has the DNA TGTGCCAGCAGCGAAGTTCGGGACAGGGGGCTGCTAGCGGGGGCTGAGCAGTACTTC. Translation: CASSEVRDRGLLAGAEQYF.

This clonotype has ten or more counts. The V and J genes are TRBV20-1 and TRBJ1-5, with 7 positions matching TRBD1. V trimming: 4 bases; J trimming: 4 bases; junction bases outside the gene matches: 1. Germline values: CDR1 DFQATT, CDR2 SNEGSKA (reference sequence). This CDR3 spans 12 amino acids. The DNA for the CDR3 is TGCAGTGCTAAGACAGGGAATCAGCCCCAGCATTTT. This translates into CSAKTGNQPQHF.

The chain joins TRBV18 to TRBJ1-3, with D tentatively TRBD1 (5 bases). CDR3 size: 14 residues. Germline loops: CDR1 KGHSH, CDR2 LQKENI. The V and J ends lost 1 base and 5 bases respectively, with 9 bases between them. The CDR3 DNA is TGTGCCAGCTCACCACAGGGGCGGCGAAACACCATATATTTT. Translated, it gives CASSPQGRRNTIYF.